What follows are 10 T cell receptor beta chains derived from one specimen sequenced in a study of somatic mutations in cytotoxic T cells in rheumatoid arthritis. Measured with immunoSEQ multiplex PCR; TCRdb has only the in-frame clones, and not every one. This sample has 25,000 to 30,000 clones, with around 87% found just once. Sequenced sample: CD8+ T cells sorted from blood. The receptor set was obtained from an adult with rheumatoid arthritis.

The chain links TRBV4-1 to TRBJ1-6; D ambiguous. The CDR3 covers 13 residues. Germline CDR1 and CDR2: MGHRA and YSYEKL. Trimming removed 3 bases from V and 10 bases from J, with 10 bases in between. The CDR3 DNA follows: TGCGCCAGCAGCCACGATAAAGGATCACCCCTCCACTTT. Its translation: CASSHDKGSPLHF.

The chain recombines TRBV6-6 with TRBJ2-1, with no clear D. Trimming took 6 bases from V and 3 from J, leaving 9 bases between them. From germline, CDR1 is MNHNY and CDR2 SVGAGI (reference sequence). This CDR3 spans 13 amino acids. For the CDR3, the DNA is TGTGCCAGCAGAAGGTCCCTCTACAATGAGCAGTTCTTC. It specifies CASRRSLYNEQFF.

The chain joins TRBV28 to TRBJ1-5; D ambiguous. Trimming left V 7 bases short and J 6 bases short, with 16 bases between. The CDR3 extends over 14 amino acids. Germline V gives CDR1 MDHEN, CDR2 SYDVKM. The CDR3 here is CASTHYRGSQPQHF. In DNA, the CDR3 is TGTGCCAGCACCCATTATCGGGGTAGTCAGCCCCAGCATTTT.

This chain joins TRBV6-1 and TRBJ1-4; D unclear. V dropped 1 base and J dropped 5 bases, with 20 bases sitting between them. In germline, CDR1 is MNHNS, CDR2 SASEGT. The CDR3 length is 18 residues. In DNA form, the CDR3 reads TGTGCCAGCAGTGAAGAAGATCGACTACATATCTTAAATGAAAAACTGTTTTTT. Amino acid sequence: CASSEEDRLHILNEKLFF.

This clone showed up just a few times. The gene calls are TRBV28 and TRBJ2-7; D remains ambiguous. This CDR3 is 12 amino acids long. Germline V gene lookup returns CDR1 MDHEN and CDR2 SYDVKM. The V and J ends lost 4 bases and 0 bases respectively, with 4 bases between them. Written as DNA, the CDR3 is TGTGCCAGCAGTTACTCCTCCTACGAGCAGTACTTC. Translated: CASSYSSYEQYF. Combining the CDR3 with reference TRBV28 and TRBJ2-7 gives the whole variable domain DVKVTQSSRYLVKRTGEKVFLECVQDMDHENMFWYRQDPGLGLRLIYFSYDVKMKEKGDIPEGYSVSREKKERFSLILESASTNQTSMYLCASSYSSYEQYFGPGTRLTVT.

The chain employs TRBV11-2 and TRBJ2-1, with 9 bases identical to TRBD2. Germline V lookup: CDR1 SGHAT, CDR2 FQNNGV. The CDR3 is made up of 16 amino acids. J gave up 6 bases and V 2 bases, and 8 bases lay outside the gene matches. The CDR3 loop is CASSLFPAGGPNEQFF. The CDR3 nucleotides are TGTGCCAGCAGCTTATTCCCAGCGGGAGGTCCCAATGAGCAGTTCTTC.

The rearrangement links TRBV9 to TRBJ1-5; weak D call: TRBD1 (5 bases). V was pared by 4 bases and J by 2 bases, with 7 bases between. Germline V CDR1 and CDR2: SGDLS, YYNGEE. The CDR3 contains 13 residues. Here the CDR3 reads CASSSGGNQPQHF. CDR3 bases: TGTGCCAGCAGCTCGGGGGGCAATCAGCCCCAGCATTTT.

J is TRBJ2-1 and V is TRBV27; unclear D gene. Germline loops: CDR1 MNHEY, CDR2 SMNVEV (reference sequence). The V gene lost 0 bases and the J gene lost 0 bases, with 15 bases spanning the gap. CDR3 length: 18 amino acids. The CDR3 loop is CASSLSPTGGSSYNEQFF. The CDR3 coding sequence is TGTGCCAGCAGTTTATCCCCTACCGGCGGTAGCTCCTACAATGAGCAGTTCTTC.

The V call is TRBV7-3, the J call TRBJ2-5; 7 nucleotides agree with TRBD2. This CDR3 has 15 residues. Germline CDR1 reads SGHTA; CDR2 reads FQGTGA. The ends lost 2 bases at V and 5 bases at J; junction bases unmatched: 8. The CDR3 protein is CASSLHGSGRETQYF. CDR3 nucleotides: TGTGCCAGCAGCTTACATGGTAGCGGGCGGGAGACCCAGTACTTC.

The chain has TRBV7-9 and TRBJ1-1; the D is unclear. Germline V CDR1 and CDR2: SEHNR, FQNEAQ (reference sequence). CDR3 length: 12 residues. Trimming removed 5 bases from V and 8 bases from J, with 12 bases in between. CDR3 bases: TGTGCCAGCAGCGACCAGTCCGGAGAAGCTTTCTTT. Translation: CASSDQSGEAFF.